This TCR beta chain was identified during a study of shared clonotypes between healthy human individuals. The study, taken as a whole, reports: The naive CD4 repertoires of several donors were compared, and around 5% of clonotypes were shared.

In the case of this clone: Its antigen is unknown.

Generated by immunoSEQ multiplex PCR, the TCRdb table keeps only in-frame clones and is missing some. There are just over 2,000,000 clones in the sample; 90% to 95% occur only once, and 0.1% to 0.15% lies in the top ten. Between the trimmed V and J ends, which lost 6 bases and 5 bases, there was a span of 17 bases. The germline CDR1 and CDR2 sequences are LNHDA and SQIVND (reference sequence). The CDR3 totals 15 residues. V and J are TRBV19 and TRBJ2-4, with D perhaps TRBD2 (6 bases). The sequencing sample was made of naive CD4+ T cells sorted from blood. Subset reported: CD45RA+ positively selected. This TCR was recovered from a man between 18 and 29 years old in good health. CDR3 sequence reads: CASSPTGLPQNIQYF. CDR3 sequence (DNA): TGTGCCAGTAGCCCTACGGGACTTCCCCAAAACATTCAGTACTTC.